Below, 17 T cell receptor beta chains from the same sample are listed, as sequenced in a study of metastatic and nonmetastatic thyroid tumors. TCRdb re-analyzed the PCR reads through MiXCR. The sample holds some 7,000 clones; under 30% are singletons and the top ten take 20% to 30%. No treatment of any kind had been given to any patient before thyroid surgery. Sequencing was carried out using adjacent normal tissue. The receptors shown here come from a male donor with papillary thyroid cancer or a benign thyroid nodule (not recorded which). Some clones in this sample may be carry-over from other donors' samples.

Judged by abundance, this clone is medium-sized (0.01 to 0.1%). CDR3 sequence: CAWRSSGVETQYF. The CDR3 region has the DNA TGTGCCTGGAGATCTAGCGGGGTAGAGACCCAGTACTTC. The chain employs TRBV30 and TRBJ2-5; 9 nucleotides line up with TRBD2. CDR1 and CDR2 from the germline V gene are GTSNPN and SVGIG (reference sequence). With V trimmed by 3 bases and J by 4 bases, 3 bases remained unmatched. CDR3 length equals 13 residues. The complete variable domain, with remaining parts taken from reference TRBV30 and TRBJ2-5, reads SQTIHQWPATLVQPVGSPLSLECTVEGTSNPNLYWYRQAAGRGLQLLFYSVGIGQISSEVPQNLSASRPQDRQFILSSKKLLLSDSGFYLCAWRSSGVETQYFGPGTRLLVL.

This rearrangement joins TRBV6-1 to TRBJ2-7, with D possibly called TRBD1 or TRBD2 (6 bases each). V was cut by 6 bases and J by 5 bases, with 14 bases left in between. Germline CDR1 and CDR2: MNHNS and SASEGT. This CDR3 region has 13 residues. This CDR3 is CASRDVGGHEQYF. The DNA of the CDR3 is TGTGCCAGCAGAGACGTGGGGGGCCACGAGCAGTACTTC.

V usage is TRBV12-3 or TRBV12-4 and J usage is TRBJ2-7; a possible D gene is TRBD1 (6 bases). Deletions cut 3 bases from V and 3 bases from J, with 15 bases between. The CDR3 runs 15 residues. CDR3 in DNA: TGTGCCAGCAGTTTGAGGGCAGGGGCGGTCTACGAGCAGTACTTC. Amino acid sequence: CASSLRAGAVYEQYF.

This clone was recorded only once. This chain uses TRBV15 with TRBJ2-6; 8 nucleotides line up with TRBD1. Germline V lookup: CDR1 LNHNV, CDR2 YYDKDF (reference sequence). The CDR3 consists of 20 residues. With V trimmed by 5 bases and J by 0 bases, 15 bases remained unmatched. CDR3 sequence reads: CATSPVPGDRGFSGANVLTF. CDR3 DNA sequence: TGTGCCACCAGCCCCGTTCCCGGTGACAGGGGCTTCTCTGGGGCCAACGTCCTGACTTTC.

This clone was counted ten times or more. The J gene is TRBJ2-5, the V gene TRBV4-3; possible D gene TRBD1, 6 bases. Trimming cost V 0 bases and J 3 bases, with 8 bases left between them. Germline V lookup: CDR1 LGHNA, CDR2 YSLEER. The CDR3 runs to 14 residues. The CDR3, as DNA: TGCGCCAGCAGCCAAGAGGCAGGGGAAGAGACCCAGTACTTC. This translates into CASSQEAGEETQYF.

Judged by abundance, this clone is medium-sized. The CDR3 protein is CASSPGQEETQYF. The CDR3, as DNA: TGTGCCAGCAGTCCCGGACAGGAAGAGACCCAGTACTTC. This chain joins TRBV6-1 and TRBJ2-5; 7 nucleotides line up with TRBD1. V dropped 5 bases and J dropped 3; count of bases not matched to a gene: 3. CDR3 length equals 13 residues. The germline gives CDR1 MNHNS, CDR2 SASEGT.

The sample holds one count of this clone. The CDR3 region has the DNA TGCGCCAGCAGTGAAGGCCCGGGACTAGCGGATAGAACGGATACGCAGTATTTT. The encoded protein is CASSEGPGLADRTDTQYF. V and J are TRBV10-2 and TRBJ2-3; 11 bases match TRBD2. Germline V gene lookup returns CDR1 WSHSY and CDR2 SAAADI. V shed 3 bases and J 6 bases; nucleotides not matched to a gene: 14. This CDR3 is 18 amino acids long.

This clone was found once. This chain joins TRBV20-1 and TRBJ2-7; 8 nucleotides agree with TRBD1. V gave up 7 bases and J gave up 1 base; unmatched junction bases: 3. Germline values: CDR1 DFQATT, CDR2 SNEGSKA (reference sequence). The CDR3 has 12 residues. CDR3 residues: CSGDRLSYEQYF. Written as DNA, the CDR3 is TGCAGTGGGGACAGGCTTTCCTACGAGCAGTACTTC.

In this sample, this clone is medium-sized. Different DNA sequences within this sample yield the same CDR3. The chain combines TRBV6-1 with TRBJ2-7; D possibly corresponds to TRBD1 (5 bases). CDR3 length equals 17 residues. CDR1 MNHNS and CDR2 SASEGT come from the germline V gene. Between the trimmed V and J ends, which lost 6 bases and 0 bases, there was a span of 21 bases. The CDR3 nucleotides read TGTGCCAGCAGGGCCTCGGCTCGACAGTGGAGCTCCTACGAGCAGTACTTC. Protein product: CASRASARQWSSYEQYF.

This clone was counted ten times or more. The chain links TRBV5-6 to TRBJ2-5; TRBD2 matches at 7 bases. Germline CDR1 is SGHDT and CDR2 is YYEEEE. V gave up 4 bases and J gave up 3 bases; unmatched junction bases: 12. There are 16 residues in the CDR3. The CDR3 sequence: CASSRRASGYEETQYF. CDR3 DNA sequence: TGTGCCAGCAGCCGGAGGGCTAGCGGATACGAAGAGACCCAGTACTTC.

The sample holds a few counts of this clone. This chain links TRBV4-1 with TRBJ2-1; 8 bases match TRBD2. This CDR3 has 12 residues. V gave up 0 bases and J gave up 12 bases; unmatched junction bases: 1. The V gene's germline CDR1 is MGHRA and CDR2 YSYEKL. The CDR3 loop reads CASSQDREGQFF. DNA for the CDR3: TGCGCCAGCAGCCAAGATCGGGAGGGGCAGTTCTTC.

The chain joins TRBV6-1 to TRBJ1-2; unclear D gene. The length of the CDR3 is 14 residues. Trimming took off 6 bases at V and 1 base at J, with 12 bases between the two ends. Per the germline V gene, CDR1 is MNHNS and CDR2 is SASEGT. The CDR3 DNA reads TGTGCCAGCAGCCAGGACGTGGTTAACTATGGCTACACCTTC. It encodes CASSQDVVNYGYTF.

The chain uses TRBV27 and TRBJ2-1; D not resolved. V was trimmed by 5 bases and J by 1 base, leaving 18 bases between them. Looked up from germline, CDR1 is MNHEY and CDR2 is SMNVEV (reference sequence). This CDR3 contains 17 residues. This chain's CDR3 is CASSICAGPGSYNEQFF. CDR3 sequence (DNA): TGTGCCAGCAGTATCTGCGCCGGCCCTGGGTCCTACAATGAGCAGTTCTTC.

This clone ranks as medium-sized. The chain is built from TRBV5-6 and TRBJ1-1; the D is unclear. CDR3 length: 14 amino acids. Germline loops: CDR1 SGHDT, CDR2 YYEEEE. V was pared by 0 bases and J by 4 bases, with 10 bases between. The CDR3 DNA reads TGTGCCAGCAGCTTGGATCCGGGGTCCACTGAAGCTTTCTTT. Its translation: CASSLDPGSTEAFF.

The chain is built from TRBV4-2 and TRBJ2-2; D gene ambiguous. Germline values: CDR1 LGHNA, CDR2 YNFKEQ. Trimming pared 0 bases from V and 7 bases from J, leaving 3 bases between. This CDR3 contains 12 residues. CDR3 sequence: CASSQDDGELFF. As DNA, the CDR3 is TGTGCCAGCAGCCAAGATGACGGGGAGCTGTTTTTT.

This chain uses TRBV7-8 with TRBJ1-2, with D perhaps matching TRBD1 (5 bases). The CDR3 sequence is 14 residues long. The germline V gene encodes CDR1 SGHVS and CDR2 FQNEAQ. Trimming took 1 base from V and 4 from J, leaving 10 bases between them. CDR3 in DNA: TGTGCCAGCAGCTTAGGGATAGACAGCTATGGCTACACCTTC. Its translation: CASSLGIDSYGYTF. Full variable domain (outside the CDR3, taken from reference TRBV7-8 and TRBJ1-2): GAGVSQSPRYKVAKRGQDVALRCDPISGHVSLFWYQQALGQGPEFLTYFQNEAQLDKSGLPSDRFFAERPEGSVSTLKIQRTQQEDSAVYLCASSLGIDSYGYTFGSGTRLTVV.

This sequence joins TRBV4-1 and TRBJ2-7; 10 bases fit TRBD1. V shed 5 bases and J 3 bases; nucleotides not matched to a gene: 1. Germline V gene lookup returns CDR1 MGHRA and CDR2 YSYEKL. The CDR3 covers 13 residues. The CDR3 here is CASSWTGGYEQYF. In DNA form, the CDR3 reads TGCGCCAGCAGCTGGACAGGGGGCTACGAGCAGTACTTC.